A single sample gave rise to the 7 T cell receptor beta chains below, sequenced in a study of human T cells and chemical hapten exposure. One entry per CDR3 protein results from TCRdb running MiXCR on the RACE reads. The sample includes some 350,000 distinct CDR3 sequences, roughly 6.9% of them seen just once. Time point indicated: patch test 1, 2 weeks after DPC sensitization. Treatment given: therapeutic diphenylcyclopropenone sensitization with weekly scalp DPC. The starting material was whole blood, obtained in connection with sensitization to the hapten diphenylcyclopropenone (DPC). These receptor sequences come from a woman younger than 35 with alopecia areata. Some clones in this sample may be carry-over from other donors' samples.

This clonotype was observed a few times. V and J are TRBV27 and TRBJ1-1; 8 bases align to TRBD1. The ends lost 5 bases at V and 3 bases at J; junction bases unmatched: 11. The CDR3 totals 16 residues. Germline CDR1 MNHEY, CDR2 SMNVEV (reference sequence). This CDR3 is CASSPRQGRGDTEAFF. CDR3 nucleotides: TGTGCCAGCAGTCCGAGACAGGGGAGGGGGGACACTGAAGCTTTCTTT.

This clonotype occurred a few times. The chain uses TRBV6-2 or TRBV6-3 and TRBJ2-2, with D unresolved. The V end lost 6 bases, the J end lost 6 bases, and 11 bases lay between the germline ends. CDR1 and CDR2 from the germline V gene are MNHEY and SVGEGT. This CDR3 contains 13 residues. The DNA of the CDR3 is TGTGCCAGCAGCCAAGGACCCCCCGGGGAGCTGTTTTTT. Its translation is CASSQGPPGELFF.

This clonotype came up a few times. The chain carries TRBV28 and TRBJ1-2, with unresolved D. Germline V lookup: CDR1 MDHEN, CDR2 SYDVKM. V lost 5 bases, J lost 2 bases, and 21 bases lay in between. The CDR3 runs 17 residues. The CDR3 DNA reads TGTGCCAGCAGTCCAACACAACCTCGCTTCTCCAACTATGGCTACACCTTC. This encodes CASSPTQPRFSNYGYTF.

This clonotype was counted ten times or more. This chain connects TRBV6-1 to TRBJ2-3, with TRBD2 matching 11 bases. With V trimmed by 2 bases and J by 6 bases, 7 bases remained unmatched. The CDR3 covers 16 residues. Germline-derived CDR1 and CDR2 are MNHNS and SASEGT. CDR3 DNA sequence: TGTGCCAGCAGTGAAAACATAGCGGGGGGGAGTGATACGCAGTATTTT. Amino acids: CASSENIAGGSDTQYF.

Only a few counts were recorded for this clonotype. The gene calls are TRBV7-2 and TRBJ1-1, with 7 positions matching TRBD1. Germline V CDR1 and CDR2: SGHTA, FQGNSA. The J segment lost 5 bases and the V segment lost 5 bases, leaving 17 bases of the junction unmatched. The CDR3 extends over 17 amino acids. In nucleotides, the CDR3 is TGTGCCAGCAGCCGGGGTTTAGGAGGGGGCCGAGGGACTGAAGCTTTCTTT. Its protein product is CASSRGLGGGRGTEAFF.

The J gene is TRBJ2-3, the V gene TRBV7-3; unclear D gene. The ends were cut back, 2 bases at V and 0 bases at J, with 9 bases in the middle. The germline gives CDR1 SGHTA, CDR2 FQGTGA. The CDR3 spans 15 residues. In DNA form, the CDR3 reads TGTGCCAGCAGCTTATTCTCCACAAGCACAGATACGCAGTATTTT. As protein: CASSLFSTSTDTQYF.

This clonotype was detected ten times or more. The genes are TRBV5-5 and TRBJ2-3; 7 bases map to TRBD1. Germline V gives CDR1 SGHKS, CDR2 YYEKEE (reference sequence). The V segment lost 6 bases and the J segment 0 bases; nucleotides outside the gene matches: 10. The CDR3 has 16 residues. CDR3 nucleotide sequence: TGTGCCAGCAACTTCCTCGGGACAGCTAGCACAGATACGCAGTATTTT. As protein: CASNFLGTASTDTQYF.